The 17 T cell receptor beta chains given below trace back to one sample, sequenced in a study of blood T cell repertoires in COVID-19 (dated by TCRdb to 2018 to 2021). Library preparation used the immunoSEQ multiplex PCR assay. Sourced from immuneACCESS, this table was stored by TCRdb with only in-frame sequences that have V and J called. A share of the clones is absent; for the studies checked, an unresolved V gene accounts for under half, and the remainder has no known explanation. The sample table lists some 150,000 clones, around four fifths of them with a count of one. The ten most abundant clones make up 6.2% of the sample. Source material: PBMCs or T cells enriched from blood (not recorded which). These receptors came from a woman aged 40-49 years who had recovered from COVID-19.

The chain employs TRBV27 and TRBJ1-2; 11 bases map to TRBD1. Germline V lookup: CDR1 MNHEY, CDR2 SMNVEV (reference sequence). CDR3 size: 13 residues. The junction had 3 bases not matched to a gene; V was cut back by 5 bases and J by 7 bases. CDR3 DNA sequence: TGTGCCAGCAGTATCGGACAGGGGGCTGGCTACACCTTC. It specifies CASSIGQGAGYTF.

V is TRBV12-3 or TRBV12-4 and J is TRBJ2-5; D is uncertain. Trimming removed 3 bases at V and 2 bases at J, with 7 bases between. This CDR3 comprises 13 residues. CDR3 coding DNA: TGTGCCAGCAGTTTGATAGCTCAAGAGACCCAGTACTTC. It is translated as CASSLIAQETQYF.

This clone was counted a single time. The gene calls are TRBV2 and TRBJ1-2, with D perhaps matching TRBD1 (5 bases). The CDR3 spans 15 residues. CDR1 and CDR2 from the germline V gene are SNHLY and FYNNEI. V lost 1 base and J 3 bases, leaving 12 bases between the germline ends. In DNA form, the CDR3 reads TGTGCCAGCAGTGAAGGGGCAGGGATATACTATGGCTACACCTTC. Translated: CASSEGAGIYYGYTF. The variable domain in full, completed from reference TRBV2 and TRBJ1-2, reads EPEVTQTPSHQVTQMGQEVILRCVPISNHLYFYWYRQILGQKVEFLVSFYNNEISEKSEIFDDQFSVERPDGSNFTLKIRSTKLEDSAMYFCASSEGAGIYYGYTFGSGTRLTVV.

The genes are TRBV6-6 and TRBJ1-5; the D gene is possibly TRBD1 (6 bases). This CDR3 is 14 amino acids long. The V end lost 0 bases, the J end lost 12 bases, and 15 bases lay between the germline ends. Germline loops: CDR1 MNHNY, CDR2 SVGAGI (reference sequence). The CDR3 is CASSYSREGGIQHF. As DNA, the CDR3 is TGTGCCAGCAGTTACTCGAGGGAGGGGGGGATCCAGCATTTT.

This sequence joins TRBV11-2 and TRBJ2-1, with D possibly matching TRBD2 (6 bases). The V end was cut by 1 base, the J end by 7 bases, with 11 bases between. The germline CDR1 and CDR2 sequences are SGHAT and FQNNGV. The CDR3 is 14 residues long. The CDR3 region is CASSLGRGPNEQFF. CDR3 nucleotide sequence: TGTGCCAGCAGCTTAGGGCGGGGACCGAATGAGCAGTTCTTC.

V gene TRBV25-1 combines with J gene TRBJ2-1, with TRBD2 as a possible D gene (5 bases). Germline lookup yields CDR1 MGHDK and CDR2 SYGVNS. The CDR3 totals 13 residues. Trimming took 4 bases from V and 5 from J, leaving 9 bases between them. CDR3 bases: TGTGCCAGCAGTGGGCTAGCTGACAATGAGCAGTTCTTC. This sequence encodes CASSGLADNEQFF.

The V call is TRBV28, the J call TRBJ2-1, with TRBD2 as a possible D gene (6 bases). The CDR3 has 16 amino acids. Per the germline V gene, CDR1 is MDHEN and CDR2 is SYDVKM. V lost 3 bases and J 0 bases, leaving 12 bases between the germline ends. The CDR3 bases are TGTGCCAGCAGTTTTTTTCGGGGGAGCTCCTACAATGAGCAGTTCTTC. Translated: CASSFFRGSSYNEQFF.

This clone was seen once. The V call is TRBV29-1, the J call TRBJ2-7, with 8 bases matching TRBD1. Germline V gives CDR1 SQVTM, CDR2 ANQGSEA. The CDR3 loop spans 14 amino acids. V was pared by 4 bases and J by 2 bases, with 7 bases of the junction left unmatched. In nucleotides, the CDR3 is TGCAGCGTTGTCTCGGACAGGGCCCCCTACGAGCAGTACTTC. Its protein product is CSVVSDRAPYEQYF.

The chain recombines TRBV12-3 or TRBV12-4 with TRBJ1-2; TRBD1 is a possible D gene (6 bases). The CDR3 is 13 amino acids. Deletions cut 10 bases from V and 7 bases from J, with 19 bases between. The CDR3 DNA is TGTGCCAACCCAGCCCGCAGGGGTGGTGGCTACACCTTC. Protein sequence: CANPARRGGGYTF.

The CDR3 DNA reads TGTGCCAGTAGTCCGACTAGCCCTTACAATGAGCAGTTCTTC. Its protein product is CASSPTSPYNEQFF. This chain links TRBV19 with TRBJ2-1, with 7 positions matching TRBD2. V shed 5 bases and J 4 bases; nucleotides not matched to a gene: 5. There are 14 residues in the CDR3. CDR1 and CDR2 from the germline V gene are LNHDA and SQIVND (reference sequence).

The V and J genes are TRBV2 and TRBJ2-1; 12 bases are shared with TRBD2. Trimming removed 4 bases from V and 9 bases from J; junction bases left unmatched: 4. The CDR3 consists of 14 residues. The germline V gene has CDR1 SNHLY and CDR2 FYNNEI. The CDR3 DNA reads TGTGCCAGCAGTGTACTAGCGGGGGGCGGTGAGCAGTTCTTC. Translating gives CASSVLAGGGEQFF.

V usage is TRBV11-3 and J usage is TRBJ2-2, with 9 positions matching TRBD2. Losses at the gene ends were 4 bases for V and 6 bases for J; bases not matched to a gene: 15. This CDR3 spans 18 amino acids. Germline CDR1 reads SGHNT; CDR2 reads YENEEA. CDR3 sequence reads: CASSSSIAGEVIPGELFF. The CDR3 DNA follows: TGTGCCAGCAGCTCCAGTATAGCGGGAGAAGTAATACCCGGGGAGCTGTTTTTT.

The chain is built from TRBV24-1 and TRBJ2-7; 12 bases agree with TRBD1. The CDR3 totals 15 residues. The V gene end was trimmed by 3 bases and the J gene end by 5 bases; junction bases not matched to a gene: 4. CDR1 KGHDR and CDR2 SFDVKD come from the germline V gene. As DNA, the CDR3 is TGTGCCACCAGTGATGGGACAGGGGGCAGAAACGAGCAGTACTTC. It specifies CATSDGTGGRNEQYF.

The CDR3 DNA follows: TGTGCCAGCAGCTTAGATATCGGAGACGGATCCTACGAGCAGTACTTC. Protein sequence: CASSLDIGDGSYEQYF. The chain links TRBV11-2 to TRBJ2-7; D unresolved. The CDR3 extends over 16 amino acids. V lost 0 bases to trimming and J lost 1 base, with 13 bases between them. From germline, CDR1 is SGHAT and CDR2 FQNNGV.

This chain joins TRBV5-5 and TRBJ2-3; the match to TRBD1 covers 9 bases. The CDR3 covers 15 residues. Germline trimming cut 4 bases from V and 3 bases from J; bases unmatched to any gene: 6. The germline V gene encodes CDR1 SGHKS and CDR2 YYEKEE (reference sequence). The CDR3 DNA reads TGTGCCAGCAGCCGAGAGACAGGGGGGACAGATACGCAGTATTTT. Translation: CASSRETGGTDTQYF. Together with reference TRBV5-5 and TRBJ2-3, the CDR3 gives the full variable domain: DAGVTQSPTHLIKTRGQQVTLRCSPISGHKSVSWYQQVLGQGPQFIFQYYEKEERGRGNFPDRFSARQFPNYSSELNVNALLLGDSALYLCASSRETGGTDTQYFGPGTRLTVL.

The V call is TRBV6-1, the J call TRBJ2-1, with D tentatively TRBD1 (5 bases). The germline V gene has CDR1 MNHNS and CDR2 SASEGT. With 2 bases removed from V and 11 bases from J, the gap between germline ends came to 22 bases. The CDR3 totals 16 residues. The CDR3 protein is CASSETRQVRTMKQFF. The CDR3, as DNA: TGTGCCAGCAGTGAAACTCGGCAGGTCAGGACAATGAAGCAGTTCTTC.

The CDR3, as DNA: TGTGCCTGGAGTGTCGACAGGGGGGAAAAACTGTTTTTT. It translates to CAWSVDRGEKLFF. The chain is built from TRBV30 and TRBJ1-4; TRBD1 matches 9 bases. Germline-derived CDR1 and CDR2 are GTSNPN and SVGIG (reference sequence). The trim removed 0 bases at V and 8 bases at J, leaving 1 base unmatched. The CDR3 runs 13 residues. The full variable domain, its missing parts supplied by reference TRBV30 and TRBJ1-4, is SQTIHQWPATLVQPVGSPLSLECTVEGTSNPNLYWYRQAAGRGLQLLFYSVGIGQISSEVPQNLSASRPQDRQFILSSKKLLLSDSGFYLCAWSVDRGEKLFFGSGTQLSVL.